This entry lists 30 T cell receptor beta chains sequenced from one sample in a study of beta chain features in type 1 diabetes. General study results and limits: Type 1 diabetes patients showed a moderate but significant shortening of TCRB CDR3s in all four CD4+ subsets.

Expressed TCRB transcripts got sequenced, as all isolated RNA was reverse transcribed. Generated by immunoSEQ multiplex PCR, the TCRdb table keeps only in-frame clones and is missing some. The profile shows over 600,000 clones, 9.5% to 15% of them singletons. These receptors' targets are unknown. Sequenced material: naive CD4+ T cells from blood. These receptors were taken from a young man with type 1 diabetes.

This clone has more than one count but fewer than ten. The V and J genes are TRBV28 and TRBJ1-4; maybe TRBD1 (5 bases). Germline V gene sequence: CDR1 MDHEN, CDR2 SYDVKM. The germline V and J ends were trimmed by 6 bases and 8 bases, with 19 bases remaining between them. CDR3 size: 15 residues. CDR3: CASSPSRAGGEKLFF. The CDR3 DNA sequence: TGTGCCAGCAGCCCAAGCAGGGCGGGCGGCGAAAAACTGTTTTTT.

This chain connects TRBV7-9 to TRBJ2-3; 16 bases map to TRBD2. CDR1 is SEHNR, CDR2 FQNEAQ, per germline (reference sequence). V trimming: 5 bases; J trimming: 4 bases; junction bases outside the gene matches: 6. CDR3 length: 17 amino acids. The DNA for the CDR3 is TGTGCCAGCAGCGCCACCGGGACTAGCGGGGGGGCAGATACGCAGTATTTT. Protein product: CASSATGTSGGADTQYF.

This clone was observed a handful of times. The CDR3 loop reads CSVLSLEGADNEQFF. As DNA, the CDR3 is TGCAGCGTTCTCTCCTTGGAGGGGGCCGACAATGAGCAGTTCTTC. The V gene is TRBV29-1, the J gene TRBJ2-1; possible D gene TRBD1, 7 bases. Trimming cost V 5 bases and J 5 bases, with 19 bases left between them. The CDR3 runs 15 residues. In germline, CDR1 is SQVTM, CDR2 ANQGSEA.

This clone showed up just a few times. This chain joins TRBV4-3 and TRBJ1-5; TRBD1 aligns across 8 bases. Germline assignment: CDR1 LGHNA and CDR2 YSLEER. The CDR3 extends over 16 amino acids. Losses at the gene ends were 1 base for V and 4 bases for J; bases not matched to a gene: 6. CDR3 region: CASSQGGRGHNQPQHF. DNA for the CDR3: TGCGCCAGCAGCCAAGGAGGCAGGGGGCATAATCAGCCCCAGCATTTT.

To note about this clone: The sample carries other DNA sequences with the same CDR3. The chain links TRBV7-9 to TRBJ1-1; D is possibly TRBD1 (6 bases). CDR1 SEHNR and CDR2 FQNEAQ come from the germline V gene (reference sequence). CDR3 length: 14 residues. V dropped 7 bases and J dropped 1 base, with 13 bases sitting between them. The CDR3 DNA is TGTGCCAGCACCCTAGGAGGGGGGAACACTGAAGCTTTCTTT. This encodes CASTLGGGNTEAFF.

A few counts support this clone. This chain connects TRBV6-1 to TRBJ2-3, with a weak D call TRBD2 (5 bases). The germline V gene has CDR1 MNHNS and CDR2 SASEGT. V was cut by 5 bases and J by 3 bases, with 15 bases left in between. The CDR3 covers 15 residues. CDR3 residues: CASSSRARETDTQYF. CDR3 coding DNA: TGTGCCAGCAGTTCTAGGGCCCGGGAAACAGATACGCAGTATTTT.

This clone has more than one count but fewer than ten. This chain joins TRBV7-2 and TRBJ1-3; possible D gene TRBD1, 6 bases. V shed 8 bases and J shed 4 bases, with 12 bases lying between them. The CDR3 is 13 residues long. CDR1 and CDR2 (germline): SGHTA, FQGNSA. The CDR3 DNA follows: TGTGCCAGCCAACAGGGAACAGGAAACACCATATATTTT. Protein product: CASQQGTGNTIYF.

V usage is TRBV10-3 and J usage is TRBJ2-6; TRBD2 matches 9 bases. The CDR3 spans 16 residues. The V gene end was trimmed by 9 bases and the J gene end by 0 bases; junction bases not matched to a gene: 6. Per germline, CDR1 ENHRY and CDR2 SYGVKD. CDR3 amino acids: CAMGGRGSSGANVLTF. DNA of the CDR3: TGTGCCATGGGCGGGAGGGGAAGCTCTGGGGCCAACGTCCTGACTTTC.

This clone appeared a few times. V gene TRBV30 combines with J gene TRBJ1-5; D is possibly TRBD1 (6 bases). Germline V gives CDR1 GTSNPN, CDR2 SVGIG (reference sequence). V was shortened by 2 bases and J by 5 bases, with 13 bases between the two germline ends. CDR3 length equals 14 residues. CDR3 in amino acids: CAWSRVQGDQPQHF. CDR3 DNA sequence: TGTGCCTGGAGTAGGGTACAGGGAGATCAGCCCCAGCATTTT.

The DNA of the CDR3 is TGCGCCAGCAGCCACGGACAGGGGGCGCATTCCCGCACCTTC. Translating it yields CASSHGQGAHSRTF. The rearrangement links TRBV4-1 to TRBJ1-2; 11 positions match TRBD1. Germline V CDR1 and CDR2: MGHRA, YSYEKL. The CDR3 covers 14 residues. V was pared by 3 bases and J by 13 bases, with 10 bases of the junction left unmatched.

This sequence joins TRBV2 and TRBJ2-5, with TRBD2 matching over 8 bases. The CDR3 consists of 15 residues. Germline CDR1 reads SNHLY; CDR2 reads FYNNEI. The ends lost 8 bases at V and 2 bases at J; junction bases unmatched: 10. CDR3 residues: CASRRGTSGQETQYF. The CDR3 DNA follows: TGTGCCAGCCGGCGGGGTACTAGCGGACAAGAGACCCAGTACTTC. Variable domain in full (rest from reference TRBV2 and TRBJ2-5): EPEVTQTPSHQVTQMGQEVILRCVPISNHLYFYWYRQILGQKVEFLVSFYNNEISEKSEIFDDQFSVERPDGSNFTLKIRSTKLEDSAMYFCASRRGTSGQETQYFGPGTRLLVL.

This clone has a handful of counts. This sequence joins TRBV5-1 and TRBJ2-5; 7 positions agree with TRBD2. CDR1 and CDR2 (germline): SGHRS, YFSETQ. The CDR3 runs 14 residues. The V segment lost 6 bases and the J segment 5 bases; nucleotides outside the gene matches: 10. CDR3 DNA: TGCGCCAGCAAACGCGTGGAGGGAGGGGAGACCCAGTACTTC. Protein sequence: CASKRVEGGETQYF.

V gene TRBV15 combines with J gene TRBJ2-6; a possible D gene is TRBD2 (6 bases). V was clipped by 0 bases and J by 2 bases, with 8 bases between them. CDR3 length equals 16 residues. CDR1 LNHNV and CDR2 YYDKDF come from the germline V gene (reference sequence). The CDR3 reads CATSRDGGAGANVLTF. DNA for the CDR3: TGTGCCACCAGCAGAGATGGAGGGGCTGGGGCCAACGTCCTGACTTTC.

This clone was detected only a few times. The chain carries TRBV5-4 and TRBJ2-1, with TRBD2 identical over 9 bases. Per the germline V gene, CDR1 is SGHNT and CDR2 is YYREEE (reference sequence). This CDR3 comprises 17 residues. Losses at the gene ends were 6 bases for V and 0 bases for J; bases not matched to a gene: 10. CDR3 protein: CASNRVAGVNSYNEQFF. As DNA, the CDR3 is TGTGCCAGCAATAGAGTAGCGGGGGTAAACTCCTACAATGAGCAGTTCTTC.

The chain carries TRBV6-1 and TRBJ2-2; D assignment may be TRBD1 or TRBD2 (5 bases each). Trimming took 4 bases from V and 5 from J, leaving 14 bases between them. This CDR3 spans 15 amino acids. Germline loops: CDR1 MNHNS, CDR2 SASEGT. CDR3 residues: CASSGVGTLTGELFF. The CDR3 nucleotides are TGTGCCAGCAGTGGTGTGGGGACCTTAACCGGGGAGCTGTTTTTT.

The chain is built from TRBV6-9 and TRBJ2-5; maybe TRBD1 (6 bases). The CDR3 sequence is 18 residues long. CDR1 and CDR2 (germline): MNHGY, SVAAGI. Deletions cut 4 bases from V and 0 bases from J, with 21 bases between. CDR3 loop: CASSFKQGIKVDQETQYF. DNA of the CDR3: TGTGCCAGCAGTTTTAAACAGGGAATCAAAGTAGACCAAGAGACCCAGTACTTC.

The sample holds a few counts of this clone. The J gene is TRBJ2-5, the V gene TRBV4-2, with 12 bases that match TRBD2. This CDR3 contains 16 residues. Trimming at V came to 0 bases and at J to 5 bases, leaving 4 bases not matched to a gene. Per the germline V gene, CDR1 is LGHNA and CDR2 is YNFKEQ. CDR3 DNA: TGTGCCAGCAGCCAAGAGCTAGCGGGGGGGCAGGAGACCCAGTACTTC. Translation: CASSQELAGGQETQYF.

This sequence joins TRBV7-9 and TRBJ2-3, with D perhaps being TRBD1 or TRBD2 (6 bases each). Trimming removed 0 bases from V and 3 bases from J, with 13 bases in between. CDR3 length equals 16 residues. Germline loops: CDR1 SEHNR, CDR2 FQNEAQ (reference sequence). CDR3 in amino acids: CASSLATGAGTDTQYF. The CDR3, as DNA: TGTGCCAGCAGCTTAGCGACGGGGGCTGGGACAGATACGCAGTATTTT.

This clone was counted between two and nine times. This rearrangement joins TRBV7-9 to TRBJ2-7; TRBD1 or TRBD2 may be the D gene (6 bases each). There are 15 residues in the CDR3. The V and J ends lost 5 bases and 2 bases respectively, with 16 bases between them. Per the germline V gene, CDR1 is SEHNR and CDR2 is FQNEAQ (reference sequence). CDR3 sequence: CASSAGHAKAYEQYF. Written as DNA, the CDR3 is TGTGCCAGCAGCGCGGGACACGCGAAAGCCTACGAGCAGTACTTC. The full variable domain, in which reference TRBV7-9 and TRBJ2-7 provide the parts outside the CDR3, is DTGVSQNPRHKITKRGQNVTFRCDPISEHNRLYWYRQTLGQGPEFLTYFQNEAQLEKSRLLSDRFSAERPKGSFSTLEIQRTEQGDSAMYLCASSAGHAKAYEQYFGPGTRLTVT.

This clone was detected only a few times. The V call is TRBV4-3, the J call TRBJ1-6, with TRBD1 matching over 9 bases. The V segment lost 1 base and the J segment 5 bases; nucleotides outside the gene matches: 0. Looked up from germline, CDR1 is LGHNA and CDR2 is YSLEER. CDR3 length equals 15 residues. DNA for the CDR3: TGCGCCAGCAGCCAAGGGACAGGGGATAATTCACCCCTCCACTTT. This gives the protein CASSQGTGDNSPLHF.

The chain is built from TRBV11-3 and TRBJ2-7, with TRBD1 identical over 7 bases. This CDR3 region has 14 residues. The trim removed 2 bases at V and 2 bases at J, leaving 3 bases unmatched. Germline V gives CDR1 SGHNT, CDR2 YENEEA. The CDR3 spells CASSLSGTAYEQYF. The CDR3 DNA follows: TGTGCCAGCAGCTTATCAGGGACAGCCTACGAGCAGTACTTC.

The J gene is TRBJ2-7, the V gene TRBV4-2; 7 bases agree with TRBD2. Germline CDR1 reads LGHNA; CDR2 reads YNFKEQ. With V trimmed by 2 bases and J by 2 bases, 6 bases remained unmatched. The CDR3 loop spans 15 amino acids. The CDR3 here is CASSQTRGGTYEQYF. The CDR3 DNA reads TGTGCCAGCAGCCAAACCCGGGGAGGGACCTACGAGCAGTACTTC.

This clone turned up a few times. V gene TRBV5-1 combines with J gene TRBJ2-3; unclear D gene. V was pared by 2 bases and J by 1 base, with 8 bases between. CDR1 and CDR2 from the germline V gene are SGHRS and YFSETQ. The CDR3 is 14 amino acids. The CDR3: CASSFYEGTDTQYF. CDR3 nucleotides: TGCGCCAGCAGCTTTTACGAAGGCACAGATACGCAGTATTTT.

The chain joins TRBV18 to TRBJ2-5; D possibly corresponds to TRBD2 (6 bases). The CDR3 is 13 amino acids. Trimming removed 4 bases from V and 3 bases from J, with 9 bases in between. Germline CDR1 and CDR2: KGHSH and LQKENI. Here the CDR3 reads CASSRGEEETQYF. In DNA, the CDR3 is TGTGCCAGCTCACGGGGGGAAGAAGAGACCCAGTACTTC.

The V gene is TRBV25-1, the J gene TRBJ2-7; D possibly corresponds to TRBD1 (5 bases). This CDR3 comprises 16 residues. In germline, CDR1 is MGHDK, CDR2 SYGVNS. The germline V and J ends were trimmed by 2 bases and 5 bases, with 19 bases remaining between them. This CDR3 is CASSELRAGSRNEQYF. Written as DNA, the CDR3 is TGTGCCAGCAGTGAACTCCGGGCAGGGTCGAGAAACGAGCAGTACTTC.

Concerning this clone itself: This sequence may be a read error, since a much larger clone differs from it by one base. The rearrangement links TRBV5-4 to TRBJ1-1; D perhaps matches TRBD1 (5 bases). V was clipped by 2 bases and J by 1 base, with 6 bases between them. The CDR3 spans 13 residues. Germline V gives CDR1 SGHNT, CDR2 YYREEE (reference sequence). CDR3 residues: CASSFGTNTEAFF. The CDR3, as DNA: TGTGCCAGCAGCTTCGGGACGAACACTGAAGCTTTCTTT.

This chain joins TRBV9 and TRBJ1-6; the D gene is possibly TRBD1 (5 bases). Germline CDR1 reads SGDLS; CDR2 reads YYNGEE. CDR3 length equals 14 residues. V was trimmed by 2 bases and J by 10 bases, leaving 13 bases between them. The CDR3 loop is CASSVGGYGSPLHF. CDR3 nucleotide sequence: TGTGCCAGCAGCGTCGGGGGGTACGGCTCACCCCTCCACTTT.

V is TRBV6-6 and J is TRBJ1-1, with D uncertain. Germline-derived CDR1 and CDR2 are MNHNY and SVGAGI (reference sequence). Trimming took off 0 bases at V and 1 base at J, with 6 bases between the two ends. The CDR3 has 14 residues. The CDR3 DNA sequence: TGTGCCAGCAGTTACTCGAATCCGAACACTGAAGCTTTCTTT. Amino acids: CASSYSNPNTEAFF.

V usage is TRBV9 and J usage is TRBJ2-2; 7 nucleotides line up with TRBD1. The CDR3 has 16 residues. Germline CDR1 is SGDLS and CDR2 is YYNGEE. Trimming removed 4 bases from V and 0 bases from J; junction bases left unmatched: 6. The CDR3 DNA sequence: TGTGCCAGCAGCAACCGACAGGGCGCGAACACCGGGGAGCTGTTTTTT. Its protein is CASSNRQGANTGELFF. Variable domain in full (rest from reference TRBV9 and TRBJ2-2): DSGVTQTPKHLITATGQRVTLRCSPRSGDLSVYWYQQSLDQGLQFLIQYYNGEERAKGNILERFSAQQFPDLHSELNLSSLELGDSALYFCASSNRQGANTGELFFGEGSRLTVL.

The sample holds a few counts of this clone. The rearrangement links TRBV19 to TRBJ1-1; a weak D match, TRBD1 (5 bases). From germline, CDR1 is LNHDA and CDR2 SQIVND (reference sequence). Trimming removed 4 bases from V and 7 bases from J, with 22 bases in between. The CDR3 spans 16 residues. The CDR3 DNA follows: TGTGCCAGTAGTACGGGACCCTCTGCGTATGAGGTTGAAGCTTTCTTT. Protein: CASSTGPSAYEVEAFF.